The clone carrying this T cell receptor beta chain was counted at least ten times. Its antigen is as yet unknown. These data belong to a study of identical twins. General observations from the study: Among out-of-frame alpha sequences shared by twins, low generation probability occurred in excess. With abundant cord blood beta clonotypes, insertions were fewer; memory repertoires showed no such pattern.

Every donor was a healthy Caucasian. With template switching, a universal primer site was added, and the cDNA carried unique molecular identifiers. TCRdb itself ran the 5' RACE reads through MiXCR, one entry per CDR3 protein. This table holds 450,000 or so distinct CDR3 sequences, approximately 15% found once. V lost 5 bases and J 1 base, leaving 9 bases between the germline ends. Germline-derived CDR1 and CDR2 are SEHNR and FQNEAQ (reference sequence). The CDR3 has 14 residues. This sample also appeared in a second study, on yellow fever vaccine responses in identical twins.

This receptor was identified in a woman between 18 and 30 years old in good health. The V gene is TRBV7-9, the J gene TRBJ1-5; maybe TRBD1 (5 bases). Sequenced input: CD4+ T cells sorted from blood. The CDR3 DNA sequence: TGTGCCAGCAGCGCTGACAGCAGCAATCAGCCCCAGCATTTT. Translated, it gives CASSADSSNQPQHF.